The present entry profiles one T cell receptor beta chain with its context. Its antigen target is currently unknown. No clone much larger than this one lies a single base away; base qualities are absent. The data were taken from a study of OX40 agonist ivuxolimab in advanced cancers. Context from the whole study: Ivuxolimab, which targeted the costimulatory receptor OX40 (CD134), was an agonistic, fully human IgG2 monoclonal antibody. Intravenous ivuxolimab was administered to patients every 2 weeks at six dose levels: 0.01, 0.1, 0.3, 1.5, 3 and 10 mg/kg. Among the roughly 54 dose-escalation patients, approximately 20 had hepatocellular carcinoma, 15 or so melanoma, 9 renal cell carcinoma and 9 head and neck cancer. A male proportion of roughly 80% and a mean age of about 60 years, ranging from 23 to 79, were recorded for the dose-escalation cohort. Prior anti-PD-1, anti-PD-L1 or anti-CTLA-4 therapy was permitted, and checkpoint inhibitors had been received by about two fifths of dose-escalation patients. Partial responses occurred in three dose-escalation patients, of whom one had hepatocellular carcinoma and two had cutaneous melanoma. Peripheral TCRbeta sequencing was intended to test whether TCR sequence diversity was altered and clonal T-cell expansion was caused by ivuxolimab. The monotherapy dose-escalation portion (N ≈ 50 patients) of the phase I ivuxolimab trial is reported in the paper.

For sequencing of the TCRbeta CDR3 region, genomic DNA was extracted from the sorted cells. The immunoSEQ Assay was used to sequence the TCRbeta CDR3 regions. As stored in TCRdb, this immuneACCESS dataset retains in-frame rearrangements with V and J assigned. A fraction of the clones does not appear; measured against another copy, unresolved V genes explain less than half of the discrepancy, and the remainder lacks a known reason. In all, the sample holds over 55,000 clones, and about three quarters of those were seen once. The ten largest clones represent 5% of the sample. The CDR3 runs 15 amino acids, cysteine and phenylalanine included. Just the 45-base CDR3 DNA is kept, in frame starting at base 1. The junction shows trimming of 4 bases on V and 5 bases on J, and the gene matches do not reach 10 bases of it. Sequences SGHDN (CDR1) and FVKESK (CDR2) are obtained from the germline V gene. The trial excluded patients who had a history of autoimmune disease or who were on systemic immunosuppression. Peripheral blood for TCR sequencing was collected from all dose cohorts at baseline, on cycle 4 day 1, and on cycle 7 day 1. The samples were drawn from a first-in-human, open-label, multicenter phase I dose-escalation trial of ivuxolimab. Adults with locally advanced or metastatic melanoma, renal cell, hepatocellular, or head and neck squamous cell carcinoma were enrolled in the trial. Before TCR sequencing, CD4+ T cells and CD8+ T cells from peripheral blood were sorted into separate populations.

General study outcomes and caveats: In the 0.1-3.0 mg/kg groups, partial responders had among the lowest normalized peripheral clonal expansion, particularly in CD8+ T cells. Low levels of normalized T-cell clonal expansion were also seen in some patients who did not respond. At doses of 0.1 to 3.0 mg/kg, clonal expansion of both CD4+ and CD8+ T cells in blood was seen between baseline and week 6. After ivuxolimab, expanded clones were on average more numerous among CD8+ T cells than among CD4+ T cells. Antigen specificity was not determined for the clonally expanded peripheral T cells.

The receptor chain draws on TRBV14 and TRBJ2-7; 8 central bases correspond to TRBD1. The input for sequencing was CD4+ or CD8+ T cells sorted from blood, taken in a trial of the OX40 agonist ivuxolimab. This sequence originates from an adult with an advanced solid tumor such as melanoma, head and neck, liver or kidney cancer. The CDR3 reads CASSLGQGRRNEQYF. The DNA sequence follows: TGTGCCAGCAGCCTAGGACAGGGAAGAAGAAACGAGCAGTACTTC.